This T cell receptor beta chain is from a study of blood T cells in healthy people across ages. Study-level findings and limits: As naive T cell percentage varied, TCR beta diversity correlated strongly with it. Naive CD4+ cell counts and diversity both ran higher in long-lived than in aged donors.

Peripheral blood from each donor was collected in a volume of approximately 10 milliliters. Next came a second PCR, run for about 6 to 12 cycles, which used a sample-barcoded 5' primer along with a J-beta primer mix. TCRdb passed the 5' RACE reads through MiXCR, listing each CDR3 protein once. Of 1.2 million to 1.5 million distinct CDR3 sequences in the sample, 42% are singletons; the top ten hold under 8%. Turning to this clonotype: No antigen is known for it.

The receptor's source is a woman aged 18 to 35 in good health. Source material: blood.

CDR3 sequence reads: CSAEGHGTGNTIYF. CDR3 sequence (DNA): TGCAGTGCGGAAGGACATGGGACTGGAAACACCATATATTTT. This chain uses TRBV20-1 with TRBJ1-3; the D gene is possibly TRBD1 (5 bases). The germline V gene has CDR1 DFQATT and CDR2 SNEGSKA (reference sequence). Trimming took 6 bases from V and 2 from J, leaving 14 bases between them. The CDR3 has 14 residues.